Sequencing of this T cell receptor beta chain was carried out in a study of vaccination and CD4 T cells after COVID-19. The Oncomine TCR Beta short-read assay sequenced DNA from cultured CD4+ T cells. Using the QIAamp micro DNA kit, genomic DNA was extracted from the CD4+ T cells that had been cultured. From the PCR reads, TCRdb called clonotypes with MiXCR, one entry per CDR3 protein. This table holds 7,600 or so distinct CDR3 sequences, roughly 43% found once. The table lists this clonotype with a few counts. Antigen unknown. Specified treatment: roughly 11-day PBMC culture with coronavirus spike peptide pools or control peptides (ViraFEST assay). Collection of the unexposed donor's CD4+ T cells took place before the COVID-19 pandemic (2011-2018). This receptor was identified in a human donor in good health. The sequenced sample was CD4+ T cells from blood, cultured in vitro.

The CDR3: CATKAFHNSPLHF. For the CDR3, the DNA is TGTGCCACCAAGGCTTTCCATAATTCACCCCTCCACTTT. The genes are TRBV28 and TRBJ1-6, with no clear D. Germline-derived CDR1 and CDR2 are MDHEN and SYDVKM. The germline V and J ends were trimmed by 10 bases and 5 bases, with 12 bases remaining between them. CDR3 length: 13 amino acids.